This record concerns one TCR beta chain sequence. The clone's antigen remains unknown. No qualities accompany the bases; no much larger clone lies one base away. Genomic DNA was isolated from the sorted cells so that the TCRbeta CDR3 region could be sequenced. TCRbeta CDR3 regions were sequenced using the immunoSEQ Assay. TCRdb carries this immuneACCESS record with in-frame sequences only. Its versions omit some clonotypes, under half of them owing to an unresolved V gene in the studies checked, with the rest unexplained. The sample records some 77,000 clones, approximately 83% of which are singletons. The top ten constitute roughly 6% of the sample. Patients with a history of autoimmune disease or receiving systemic immunosuppression were excluded from the trial. Peripheral blood for TCR sequencing was drawn from every dose cohort at baseline, at cycle 4 day 1 and at cycle 7 day 1. The samples were taken from a phase I, first-in-human, multicenter, open-label dose-escalation trial of ivuxolimab. Adults with locally advanced or metastatic head and neck squamous cell, hepatocellular, melanoma or renal cell carcinoma were enrolled in the trial. Before TCR sequencing, CD4+ T cells and CD8+ T cells from peripheral blood were sorted into separate populations.

V is shortened by 4 bases, J by 8 bases, and the region joining them spans 14 bases. The CDR3 numbers 13 residues from cysteine through phenylalanine. Of the read, only the CDR3 DNA is kept; its 39 bases are in frame from base 1. CDR1 and CDR2 are drawn from the germline V gene: MNHEY, SVGAGI. The sample is drawn from a study of OX40 agonist ivuxolimab in advanced cancers. About the investigation overall: The costimulatory receptor OX40 (CD134) was targeted by ivuxolimab, a fully human IgG2 agonistic monoclonal antibody. Partial responses occurred in three dose-escalation patients: two with cutaneous melanoma and one with hepatocellular carcinoma. The point of sequencing TCRbeta in the periphery was to test whether ivuxolimab changed TCR sequence diversity and drove clonal T-cell expansion. Prior anti-PD-1, anti-PD-L1 or anti-CTLA-4 therapy was permitted, and approximately 42% of dose-escalation patients had received checkpoint inhibitors. Intravenous ivuxolimab was administered to patients every 2 weeks at six dose levels: 0.01, 0.1, 0.3, 1.5, 3 and 10 mg/kg. The monotherapy dose-escalation portion (N ≈ 50 patients) of the phase I ivuxolimab trial is reported in the paper. Of the approximately 50 patients in dose escalation, about 19 had hepatocellular carcinoma, approximately 15 had melanoma, 9 had renal cell carcinoma and 9 had head and neck cancer. In the dose-escalation cohort, approximately 83% of patients were male, and the mean age was 60 years with a range of about 20 to 80. Results the study describes overall, beyond this receptor: In the 0.1-3.0 mg/kg groups, partial responders were among the patients with the lowest normalized peripheral clonal expansion, particularly in CD8+ T cells. At doses of 0.1 to 3.0 mg/kg, clonal expansion of both CD4+ and CD8+ blood T cells was observed from baseline to week 6. Low levels of normalized T-cell clonal expansion were also shown by some nonresponding patients. The antigen specificity of the clonally expanded peripheral T cells was not determined. After ivuxolimab, more expanded clones were found on average in CD8+ T cells than in CD4+ T cells.

This TCR was sampled from an adult with an advanced solid tumor such as melanoma, head and neck, liver or kidney cancer. The material was CD4+ or CD8+ T cells sorted from blood, obtained in a trial of the OX40 agonist ivuxolimab. This chain joins TRBV6-5 to TRBJ1-2, with no confidently assigned D gene. The DNA sequence is as follows: TGTGCCAGCAGTTCCCCCGGAGGGCGCGGCTACACCTTC. This is translated as CASSSPGGRGYTF.